These 3 T cell receptor beta chains were all obtained from the same sample, sequenced in a study of T cell responses to AZD1222 COVID-19 vaccine. Assay: immunoSEQ multiplex PCR; the TCRdb copy retains only in-frame clones and omits some. The sample contains 80,000 or so clones, about 82% of which appear only once. The sample was peripheral blood, taken on day 0 of AZD1222 vaccination. These receptor sequences come from an adult in good health.

The chain links TRBV4-3 to TRBJ2-5, with 13 bases fitting TRBD2. V shed 0 bases, J shed 1 base, and the junction held 17 bases outside the gene matches. CDR1 and CDR2 from the germline V gene are LGHNA and YSLEER. The CDR3 totals 22 residues. CDR3 protein: CASSQELLAGGYLRSSQETQYF. The CDR3 DNA reads as TGCGCCAGCAGCCAAGAGTTACTAGCGGGGGGGTATCTTAGGTCGAGCCAAGAGACCCAGTACTTC.

J is TRBJ2-7 and V is TRBV19; 7 bases agree with TRBD1. V trimming: 6 bases; J trimming: 0 bases; junction bases outside the gene matches: 5. This CDR3 spans 14 amino acids. From germline, CDR1 is LNHDA and CDR2 SQIVND (reference sequence). CDR3 loop: CASRSGTDSYEQYF. The CDR3 DNA reads as TGTGCCAGTAGATCCGGGACAGACTCCTACGAGCAGTACTTC. Using reference TRBV19 and TRBJ2-7 for the parts outside the CDR3, the full variable domain is DGGITQSPKYLFRKEGQNVTLSCEQNLNHDAMYWYRQDPGQGLRLIYYSQIVNDFQKGDIAEGYSVSREKKESFPLTVTSAQKNPTAFYLCASRSGTDSYEQYFGPGTRLTVT.

This sequence joins TRBV6-5 and TRBJ2-1; D possibly corresponds to TRBD2 (5 bases). Germline assignment: CDR1 MNHEY and CDR2 SVGAGI. The CDR3 covers 15 residues. The V end was cut by 6 bases, the J end by 10 bases, with 22 bases between. CDR3 residues: CASRPSVAGPVEQFF. CDR3 nucleotides: TGTGCCAGCAGACCGTCAGTGGCGGGCCCGGTAGAGCAGTTCTTC.